The clone carrying this T cell receptor beta chain was detected a few times. As yet, its antigen is unknown. The sample comes from a study of regulatory T cells in long-lasting Graves disease. Findings and limits, study-wide: Those with persistent Graves' had less TCR diversity than newly diagnosed patients. Sampling was limited to peripheral blood rather than thyroid tissue.

CDR3 length: 13 amino acids. Unmatched junction bases numbered 14, after V lost 8 bases and J lost 8 bases. Per the germline V gene, CDR1 is SQVTM and CDR2 is ANQGSEA. Time point denoted: persistent/refractory GD, antithyroid drugs over 5 years with positive TRAb. Generation of the TCR library employed RNA extracted from PBMCs. The patients were enrolled through endocrinology in Xi'an, China. Investigators prepared the TCR beta libraries by applying iRepertoire HTBI primers and Arm-PCR of CDR3 regions. TCRdb redid the calling of the multiplex PCR reads with MiXCR, one entry per CDR3 protein. Here the sample spans about 290,000 distinct CDR3 sequences, more than 20% being singletons.

The starting material was peripheral blood mononuclear cells (PBMCs), obtained when the disease was refractory, from a patient treated with antithyroid drugs. V usage is TRBV29-1 and J usage is TRBJ1-2; the match to TRBD1 covers 7 bases. The receptor was derived from a female donor with Graves disease. This chain's CDR3 is CSFLRQGAMGYTF. The CDR3 DNA reads as TGCAGCTTCTTACGACAGGGAGCCATGGGCTACACCTTC.